Shown below are 20 T cell receptor beta chains from a single sample sequenced in a study of blood T cell repertoires in COVID-19. Some clones are missing from TCRdb's copy, which holds only in-frame ones; the method was immunoSEQ multiplex PCR. Of about 370,000 clones listed, 80% to 90% were seen once; the top ten hold around 1%. Sample: PBMCs or T cells enriched from blood (not recorded which). Receptors were obtained from a man aged 18 to 29 who had recovered from COVID-19.

This chain uses TRBV7-9 with TRBJ2-7; D is perhaps TRBD1 (6 bases). This CDR3 has 14 residues. The V gene's germline CDR1 is SEHNR and CDR2 FQNEAQ (reference sequence). V lost 3 bases, J lost 2 bases, and 11 bases lay in between. CDR3 bases: TGTGCCAGCAGCTTGACAGGAAAGCCCTACGAGCAGTACTTC. It translates to CASSLTGKPYEQYF.

The CDR3 protein is CASSLPPGRVYEQYF. The CDR3 coding sequence is TGTGCCAGCAGTTTACCGCCGGGCAGGGTCTACGAGCAGTACTTC. The genes are TRBV27 and TRBJ2-7; maybe TRBD1 (5 bases). The CDR3 has 15 amino acids. Germline CDR1 is MNHEY and CDR2 is SMNVEV (reference sequence). V lost 2 bases, J lost 3 bases, and 14 bases lay in between.

This chain connects TRBV5-8 to TRBJ2-3; the D is unclear. Germline CDR1 is SGHTS and CDR2 is YDEGEE. V was pared by 1 base and J by 7 bases, with 10 bases between. CDR3 length: 13 amino acids. CDR3 nucleotides: TGTGCCAGCAGCTTGAATTACATGCATACGCAGTATTTT. Translated: CASSLNYMHTQYF.

The chain couples TRBV2 to TRBJ2-5, with 7 positions matching TRBD1. With V trimmed by 7 bases and J by 3 bases, 8 bases remained unmatched. Germline CDR1 is SNHLY and CDR2 is FYNNEI. The CDR3 has 14 amino acids. DNA for the CDR3: TGTGCCAGCACCTCGACGACAGGGAAAGAGACCCAGTACTTC. It specifies CASTSTTGKETQYF.

The chain carries TRBV3-1 (or the pseudogene TRBV3-2) and TRBJ1-1, with D possibly TRBD1 on 5 matching bases. CDR3 length equals 15 residues. Trimming took 1 base from V and 4 from J, leaving 13 bases between them. Germline V gives CDR1 LGHDT, CDR2 YNNKEL (reference sequence). CDR3 amino acids: CASSQARDVVTEAFF. CDR3 bases: TGTGCCAGCAGCCAAGCCAGGGATGTGGTCACTGAAGCTTTCTTT.

V and J are TRBV4-3 and TRBJ1-5, with D uncertain. Germline CDR1 is LGHNA and CDR2 is YSLEER. This CDR3 comprises 13 residues. V lost 2 bases and J 6 bases, leaving 8 bases between the germline ends. CDR3: CASSQNIVQPQHF. As DNA, the CDR3 is TGCGCCAGCAGCCAAAATATAGTTCAGCCCCAGCATTTT.

The chain is built from TRBV3-1 (or the pseudogene TRBV3-2) and TRBJ2-5; TRBD2 aligns across 16 bases. Germline V gene sequence: CDR1 LGHDT, CDR2 YNNKEL (reference sequence). The ends lost 9 bases at V and 3 bases at J; junction bases unmatched: 16. The CDR3 runs to 19 residues. The CDR3 spells CARKAGTSGRAFRKETQYF. The DNA for the CDR3 is TGTGCCAGAAAGGCGGGGACTAGCGGGAGGGCTTTTCGAAAAGAGACCCAGTACTTC.

In its sample, this clone was seen a few times. The chain carries TRBV5-4 and TRBJ1-2; 8 nucleotides line up with TRBD1. Germline CDR1 SGHNT, CDR2 YYREEE (reference sequence). J gave up 4 bases and V 0 bases, and 5 bases lay outside the gene matches. CDR3 length equals 15 residues. CDR3 region: CASSLEAGGAYGYTF. In nucleotides, the CDR3 is TGTGCCAGCAGCTTGGAGGCAGGGGGCGCCTATGGCTACACCTTC.

The chain employs TRBV7-9 and TRBJ2-5; 7 bases map to TRBD2. CDR1 SEHNR and CDR2 FQNEAQ come from the germline V gene (reference sequence). The CDR3 spans 17 residues. V shed 4 bases, J shed 5 bases, and the junction held 16 bases outside the gene matches. CDR3 DNA sequence: TGTGCCAGCAGCTCCCTAGGTTTGGGACTACATAAGGAGACCCAGTACTTC. It translates to CASSSLGLGLHKETQYF.

The chain uses TRBV24-1 and TRBJ2-2, with D possibly matching TRBD1 (5 bases). The V end was cut by 0 bases, the J end by 6 bases, with 16 bases between. The germline V gene has CDR1 KGHDR and CDR2 SFDVKD. The CDR3 contains 17 residues. CDR3 in DNA: TGTGCCACCAGTGATTTGCGTAAGGGGTCGTTGGCCGGGGAGCTGTTTTTT. Its protein product is CATSDLRKGSLAGELFF.

The chain joins TRBV5-5 to TRBJ2-3; no clear D. Trimming pared 0 bases from V and 0 bases from J, leaving 11 bases between. This CDR3 spans 16 amino acids. Germline V gene lookup returns CDR1 SGHKS and CDR2 YYEKEE (reference sequence). CDR3 loop: CASSLGPTESTDTQYF. CDR3 in DNA: TGTGCCAGCAGCTTGGGTCCGACTGAGAGCACAGATACGCAGTATTTT.

This clone was detected a few times. The V and J genes are TRBV6-5 and TRBJ1-2; 7 nucleotides line up with TRBD1. Germline V gene sequence: CDR1 MNHEY, CDR2 SVGAGI. The CDR3 extends over 14 amino acids. The J segment lost 2 bases and the V segment lost 11 bases, leaving 11 bases of the junction unmatched. DNA of the CDR3: TGTGCCTCCCGACAGGGTTCCGGGAACTATGGCTACACCTTC. Amino acid sequence: CASRQGSGNYGYTF.

This rearrangement joins TRBV6-5 to TRBJ1-6; 8 nucleotides agree with TRBD1. Trimming cost V 7 bases and J 7 bases; bases outside gene matches: 9. From germline, CDR1 is MNHEY and CDR2 SVGAGI. This CDR3 contains 15 residues. The CDR3 DNA reads TGTGCCAGCACTTCGGACAGGGCACGGAATTCACCCCTCCACTTT. It encodes CASTSDRARNSPLHF.

This chain links TRBV6-6 with TRBJ2-2; the match to TRBD2 covers 11 bases. Germline loops: CDR1 MNHNY, CDR2 SVGAGI (reference sequence). The CDR3 contains 19 residues. Unmatched junction bases numbered 14, after V lost 5 bases and J lost 3 bases. This CDR3 is CASSRSIMTSGVHTGELFF. As DNA, the CDR3 is TGTGCCAGCAGTCGCAGCATAATGACTAGCGGGGTCCACACCGGGGAGCTGTTTTTT.

V gene TRBV4-1 combines with J gene TRBJ2-2; D ambiguous. V was trimmed by 1 base and J by 9 bases, leaving 12 bases between them. The CDR3 contains 14 residues. The germline V gene has CDR1 MGHRA and CDR2 YSYEKL. The CDR3 bases are TGCGCCAGCAGCCAAGGGCCCTCCATGAGGGAGCTGTTTTTT. It codes for CASSQGPSMRELFF.

The rearrangement uses TRBV28 and TRBJ1-5; D may be TRBD1 (5 bases). Germline-derived CDR1 and CDR2 are MDHEN and SYDVKM. CDR3 length: 16 residues. The V and J ends lost 5 bases and 4 bases respectively, with 18 bases between them. The CDR3 DNA sequence: TGTGCCAGCAGTCCAAACCCCCCCCGGGGGAATCAGCCCCAGCATTTT. Residues: CASSPNPPRGNQPQHF.

The chain's CDR3 is CASSSWTGFVSDSPLHF. The DNA for the CDR3 is TGTGCCAGCAGCTCCTGGACAGGGTTTGTGAGTGATTCACCCCTCCACTTT. The chain uses TRBV7-2 and TRBJ1-6, with 8 bases identical to TRBD1. V dropped 4 bases and J dropped 8; count of bases not matched to a gene: 13. The CDR3 contains 17 residues. Germline V gene sequence: CDR1 SGHTA, CDR2 FQGNSA.

This clone was counted a single time. The chain employs TRBV10-3 and TRBJ2-7; TRBD2 aligns across 12 bases. The CDR3 runs to 14 residues. The J segment lost 5 bases and the V segment lost 3 bases, leaving 2 bases of the junction unmatched. Per the germline V gene, CDR1 is ENHRY and CDR2 is SYGVKD. The CDR3 protein is CAISELAGGDEQYF. Here the CDR3 DNA reads TGTGCCATCAGTGAACTAGCGGGGGGCGACGAGCAGTACTTC.

The chain combines TRBV7-2 with TRBJ1-5, with 7 bases that match TRBD1. This CDR3 region has 16 residues. V dropped 6 bases and J dropped 2; count of bases not matched to a gene: 10. Germline CDR1 and CDR2: SGHTA and FQGNSA. The CDR3 region has the DNA TGTGCCAGCAGGCAAGGGGGCCCTCGGGGCAATCAGCCCCAGCATTTT. The encoded protein is CASRQGGPRGNQPQHF.

The chain uses TRBV30 and TRBJ2-3; 8 positions match TRBD2. CDR3 size: 14 residues. From germline, CDR1 is GTSNPN and CDR2 SVGIG (reference sequence). V dropped 4 bases and J dropped 4; count of bases not matched to a gene: 7. The CDR3 loop is CAWTLSGSADTQYF. The CDR3 DNA reads TGTGCCTGGACCCTCAGCGGGAGCGCAGATACGCAGTATTTT.